This TCR beta chain is drawn from a study of regulatory T cells in long-lasting Graves disease. Overall study context: Prior antithyroid drug treatment in newly diagnosed Graves' patients lasted under 3 months.

Described time point: newly diagnosed GD, antithyroid drugs for less than 3 months. Scientists built the TCR library using RNA that was extracted from PBMCs. V gave up 4 bases and J gave up 3 bases; unmatched junction bases: 5. The CDR3 runs to 15 residues. The V gene's germline CDR1 is SNHLY and CDR2 FYNNEI. This clonotype was seen at least ten times. Relying on iRepertoire HTBI primers and Arm-PCR of CDR3 regions, the team built TCR beta libraries. Via MiXCR, TCRdb re-called the multiplex PCR reads, giving one row per CDR3 protein. Here the sample spans some 410,000 distinct CDR3 sequences, about a sixth being singletons. This sample also appeared in a second study, on T cells in Graves' hyperthyroidism and ophthalmopathy.

The sequence came from a woman aged 25 to 45 with Graves disease. The chain combines TRBV2 with TRBJ2-3; 9 bases fit TRBD2. The material was peripheral blood mononuclear cells (PBMCs), obtained at new diagnosis, from a patient treated with antithyroid drugs. The DNA for the CDR3 is TGTGCCAGCAGTGCTTCGCGGGAGGGGACAGATACGCAGTATTTT. This encodes CASSASREGTDTQYF.